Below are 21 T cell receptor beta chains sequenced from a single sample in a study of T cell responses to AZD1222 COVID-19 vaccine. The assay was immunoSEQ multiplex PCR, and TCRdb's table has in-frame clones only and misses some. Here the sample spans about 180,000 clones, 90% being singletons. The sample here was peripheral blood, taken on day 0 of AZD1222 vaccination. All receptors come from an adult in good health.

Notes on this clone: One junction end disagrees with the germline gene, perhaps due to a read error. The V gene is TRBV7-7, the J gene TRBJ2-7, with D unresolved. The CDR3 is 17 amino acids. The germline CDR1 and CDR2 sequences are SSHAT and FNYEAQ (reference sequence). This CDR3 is CASSSPFPVPGSYEQYF. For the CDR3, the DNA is TGTGCTAGCAGTTCCCCGTTCCCGGTTCCTGGGTCCTACGAGCAGTACTTC.

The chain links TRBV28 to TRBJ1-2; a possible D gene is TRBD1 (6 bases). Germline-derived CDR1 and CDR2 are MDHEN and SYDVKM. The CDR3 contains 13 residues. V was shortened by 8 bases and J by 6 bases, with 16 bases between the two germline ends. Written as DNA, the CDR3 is TGTGCCAGCCGAGTCTCAGGGGAGGATGGCTACACCTTC. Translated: CASRVSGEDGYTF.

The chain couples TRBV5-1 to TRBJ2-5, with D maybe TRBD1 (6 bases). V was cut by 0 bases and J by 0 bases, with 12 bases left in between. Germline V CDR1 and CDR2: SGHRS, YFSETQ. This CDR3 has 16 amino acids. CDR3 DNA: TGCGCCAGCAGCTTGGTTGGGACAAAACACCAAGAGACCCAGTACTTC. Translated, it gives CASSLVGTKHQETQYF.

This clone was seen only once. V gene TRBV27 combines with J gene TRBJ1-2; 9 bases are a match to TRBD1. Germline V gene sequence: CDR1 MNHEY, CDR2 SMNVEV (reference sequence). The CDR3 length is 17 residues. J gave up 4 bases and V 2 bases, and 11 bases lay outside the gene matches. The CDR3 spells CASSLSRRGQGSYGYTF. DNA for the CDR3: TGTGCCAGCAGTTTAAGCAGGAGGGGACAGGGTTCCTATGGCTACACCTTC.

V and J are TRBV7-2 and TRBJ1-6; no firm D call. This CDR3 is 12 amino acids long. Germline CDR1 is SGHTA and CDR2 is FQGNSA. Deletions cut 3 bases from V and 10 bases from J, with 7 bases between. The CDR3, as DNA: TGTGCCAGCAGCTTTTCGAGGTCACCCCTCCACTTT. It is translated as CASSFSRSPLHF.

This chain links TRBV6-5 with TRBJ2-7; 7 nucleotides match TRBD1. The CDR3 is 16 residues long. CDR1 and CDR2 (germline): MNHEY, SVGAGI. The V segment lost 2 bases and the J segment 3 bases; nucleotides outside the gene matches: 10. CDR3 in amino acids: CASSYADPGQSYEQYF. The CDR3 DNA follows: TGTGCCAGCAGTTACGCCGACCCGGGACAGAGCTACGAGCAGTACTTC.

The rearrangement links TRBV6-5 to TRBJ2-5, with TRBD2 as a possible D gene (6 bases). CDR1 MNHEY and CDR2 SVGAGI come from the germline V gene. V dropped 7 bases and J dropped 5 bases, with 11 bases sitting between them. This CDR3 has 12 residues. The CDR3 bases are TGTGCCAGCACCCAGGAGGGCGAGACCCAGTACTTC. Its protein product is CASTQEGETQYF.

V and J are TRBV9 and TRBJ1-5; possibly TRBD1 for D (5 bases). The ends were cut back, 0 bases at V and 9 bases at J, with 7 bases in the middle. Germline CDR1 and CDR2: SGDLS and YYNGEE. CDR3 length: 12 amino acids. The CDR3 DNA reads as TGTGCCAGCAGCGTAGCTGGGGGGCCCCAGCATTTT. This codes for CASSVAGGPQHF.

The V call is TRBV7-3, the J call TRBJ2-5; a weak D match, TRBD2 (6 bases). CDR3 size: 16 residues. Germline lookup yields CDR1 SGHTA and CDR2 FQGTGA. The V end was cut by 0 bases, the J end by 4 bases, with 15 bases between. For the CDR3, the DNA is TGTGCCAGCAGCTTAACCCCCTTGGACGGGGGAGAGACCCAGTACTTC. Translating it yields CASSLTPLDGGETQYF.

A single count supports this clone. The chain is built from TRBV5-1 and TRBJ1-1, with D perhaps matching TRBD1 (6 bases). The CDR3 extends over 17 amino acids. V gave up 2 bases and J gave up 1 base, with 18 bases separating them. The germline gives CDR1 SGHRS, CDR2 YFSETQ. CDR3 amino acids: CASSLSGTRFKNTEAFF. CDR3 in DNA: TGCGCCAGCAGCTTATCCGGGACACGGTTCAAGAACACTGAAGCTTTCTTT.

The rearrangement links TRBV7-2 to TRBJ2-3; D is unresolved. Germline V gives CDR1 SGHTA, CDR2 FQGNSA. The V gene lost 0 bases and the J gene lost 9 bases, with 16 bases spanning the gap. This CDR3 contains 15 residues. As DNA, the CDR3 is TGTGCCAGCAGCTTAGCGTCCCGACTTCAGGTCACGCAGTATTTT. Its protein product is CASSLASRLQVTQYF.

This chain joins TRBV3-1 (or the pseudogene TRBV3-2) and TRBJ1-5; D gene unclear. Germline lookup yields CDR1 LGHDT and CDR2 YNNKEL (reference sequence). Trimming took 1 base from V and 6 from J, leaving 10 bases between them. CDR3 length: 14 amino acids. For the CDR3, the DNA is TGTGCCAGCAGCCAAGCGCTTACGGGTCAGCCCCAGCATTTT. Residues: CASSQALTGQPQHF.

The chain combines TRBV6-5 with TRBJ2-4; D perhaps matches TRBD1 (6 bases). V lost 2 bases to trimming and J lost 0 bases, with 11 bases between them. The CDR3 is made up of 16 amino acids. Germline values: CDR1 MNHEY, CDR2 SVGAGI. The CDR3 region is CASSYARGGAKNIQYF. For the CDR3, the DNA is TGTGCCAGCAGTTACGCCCGAGGGGGAGCCAAAAACATTCAGTACTTC.

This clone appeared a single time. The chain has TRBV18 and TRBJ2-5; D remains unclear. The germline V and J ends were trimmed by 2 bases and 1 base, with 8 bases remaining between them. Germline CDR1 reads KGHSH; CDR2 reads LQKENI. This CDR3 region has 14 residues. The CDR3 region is CASSPGETQETQYF. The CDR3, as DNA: TGTGCCAGCTCACCAGGAGAGACCCAAGAGACCCAGTACTTC. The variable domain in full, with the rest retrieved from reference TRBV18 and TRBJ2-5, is NAGVMQNPRHLVRRRGQEARLRCSPMKGHSHVYWYRQLPEEGLKFMVYLQKENIIDESGMPKERFSAEFPKEGPSILRIQQVVRGDSAAYFCASSPGETQETQYFGPGTRLLVL.

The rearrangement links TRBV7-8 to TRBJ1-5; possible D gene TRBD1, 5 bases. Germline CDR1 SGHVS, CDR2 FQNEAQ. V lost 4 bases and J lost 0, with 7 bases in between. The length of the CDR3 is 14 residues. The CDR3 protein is CASSSGTSNQPQHF. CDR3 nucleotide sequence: TGTGCCAGCAGCTCAGGGACTAGCAATCAGCCCCAGCATTTT.

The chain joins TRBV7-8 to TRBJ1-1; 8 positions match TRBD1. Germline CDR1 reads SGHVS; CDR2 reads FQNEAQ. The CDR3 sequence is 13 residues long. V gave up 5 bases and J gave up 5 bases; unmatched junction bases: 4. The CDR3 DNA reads TGTGCCAGCAGCCTCAGGGGGCAAACTGAAGCTTTCTTT. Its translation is CASSLRGQTEAFF.

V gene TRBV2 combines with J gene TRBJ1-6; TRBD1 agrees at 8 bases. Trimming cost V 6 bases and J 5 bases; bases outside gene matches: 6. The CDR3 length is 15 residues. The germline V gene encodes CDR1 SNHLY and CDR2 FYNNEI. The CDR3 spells CASRTPGQDNSPLHF. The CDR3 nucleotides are TGTGCCAGCAGGACCCCGGGACAGGATAATTCACCCCTCCACTTT.

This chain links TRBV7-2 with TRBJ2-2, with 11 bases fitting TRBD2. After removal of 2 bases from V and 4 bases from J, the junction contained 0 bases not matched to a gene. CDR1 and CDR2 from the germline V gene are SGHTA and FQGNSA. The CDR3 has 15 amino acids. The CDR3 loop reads CASSLTSGGTGELFF. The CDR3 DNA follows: TGTGCCAGCAGCTTAACTAGCGGGGGCACCGGGGAGCTGTTTTTT.

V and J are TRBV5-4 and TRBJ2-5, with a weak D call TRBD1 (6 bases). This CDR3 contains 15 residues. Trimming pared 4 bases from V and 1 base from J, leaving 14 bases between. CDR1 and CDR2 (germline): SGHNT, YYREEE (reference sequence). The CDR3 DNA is TGTGCCAGCAGCCGTATAAGGGACACCCAAGAGACCCAGTACTTC. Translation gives CASSRIRDTQETQYF.

This chain's CDR3 is CASSPKGQVAKNIQYF. CDR3 in DNA: TGTGCCAGCAGCCCTAAGGGACAGGTAGCCAAAAACATTCAGTACTTC. The chain couples TRBV7-2 to TRBJ2-4; 8 bases line up with TRBD1. In germline, CDR1 is SGHTA, CDR2 FQGNSA. This CDR3 region has 16 residues. V lost 5 bases to trimming and J lost 0 bases; unmatched junction nucleotides: 6.

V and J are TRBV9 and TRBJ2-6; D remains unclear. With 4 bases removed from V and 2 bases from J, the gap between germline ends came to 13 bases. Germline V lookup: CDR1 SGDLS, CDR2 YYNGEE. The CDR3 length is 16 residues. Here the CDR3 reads CASSRFVIAGANVLTF. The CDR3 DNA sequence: TGTGCCAGCAGCCGTTTCGTCATCGCTGGGGCCAACGTCCTGACTTTC.